The clone carrying this TCR beta chain has a handful of counts. The antigen is undetermined. This sample stems from a study of T-cell reconstitution after alpha-beta-depleted transplantation in children. Study outcomes and limitations: Expanded clones from the graft, numbering several hundred, reportedly supplied alpha-beta T cells about two months after transplant.

Unique molecular identifiers were incorporated into the prepared TCRbeta library. TCRdb reprocessed the PCR reads via MiXCR and lists one record per CDR3 protein. The table has about 870,000 distinct CDR3 sequences, 16% seen once; the top ten hold about 5%. This specimen consisted of PBMCs, mostly from graft donor cells, obtained 360 days after TCRalphabeta/CD19-depleted stem cell transplant. This clonotype was obtained from a male patient under 18 who had a stem cell transplant for acute lymphoblastic leukemia, so the T cells may come from the graft donor.

The CDR3 DNA sequence: TGCGCCAGCAGCTTGGTTAAGGAAAATAACTACGAGCAGTACTTC. This translates into CASSLVKENNYEQYF. This chain joins TRBV5-1 and TRBJ2-7; D ambiguous. Germline V gives CDR1 SGHRS, CDR2 YFSETQ. The CDR3 spans 15 residues. Trimming took off 0 bases at V and 3 bases at J, with 13 bases between the two ends.